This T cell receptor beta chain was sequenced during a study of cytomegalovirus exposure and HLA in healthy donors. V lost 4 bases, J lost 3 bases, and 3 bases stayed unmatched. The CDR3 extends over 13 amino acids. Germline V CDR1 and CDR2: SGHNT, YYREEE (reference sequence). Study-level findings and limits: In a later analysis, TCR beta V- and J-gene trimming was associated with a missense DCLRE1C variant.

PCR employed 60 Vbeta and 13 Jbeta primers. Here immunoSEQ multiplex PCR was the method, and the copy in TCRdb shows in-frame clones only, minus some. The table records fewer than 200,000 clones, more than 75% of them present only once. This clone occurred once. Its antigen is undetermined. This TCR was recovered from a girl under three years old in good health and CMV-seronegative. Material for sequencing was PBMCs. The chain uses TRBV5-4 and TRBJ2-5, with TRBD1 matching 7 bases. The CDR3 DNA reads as TGTGCCAGCAGCCCCGACAGGGAAGAGACCCAGTACTTC. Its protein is CASSPDREETQYF.